The entry that follows covers one TCR beta chain sequence. As yet, its antigen is unknown. The second PCR ran about 6 to 12 cycles with a sample-barcoded 5' primer and J-beta primers. TCRdb re-derived calls from the 5' RACE reads in MiXCR, one entry per CDR3 protein. The top ten clones hold roughly 2.1% of a sample with about 1.8 million distinct CDR3 sequences, about 49% of them seen once. The entry originates in a study of blood T cells in healthy people across ages. Study in general: About one barcoded beta molecule per two T cells came from capture by template switching.

Regarding the study as a whole: Per million T cells, TCR beta diversity dropped roughly linearly as age increased.

There are 17 residues in the CDR3. J gave up 5 bases and V 4 bases, and 10 bases lay outside the gene matches. Germline assignment: CDR1 KGHSH and CDR2 LQKENI. The chain employs TRBV18 and TRBJ1-4, with 10 nucleotides matching TRBD1. The sample taken for sequencing was blood. The receptor was derived from a woman in her thirties or forties in good health. The CDR3, as DNA: TGTGCCAGCTCACTCCAATATGGGGGACAGGGGAATGAAAAACTGTTTTTT. This sequence encodes CASSLQYGGQGNEKLFF.